Below, 32 T cell receptor beta chains from the same sample are listed, as sequenced in a study of T cell responses to AZD1222 COVID-19 vaccine. The assay was immunoSEQ multiplex PCR, and TCRdb's table has in-frame clones only and misses some. Among approximately 160,000 clones listed, 85% to 95% were seen once. The starting material was peripheral blood, obtained on day 0 of AZD1222 vaccination. The receptors were gathered from an adult in good health.

V gene TRBV7-8 combines with J gene TRBJ1-5; 7 bases are a match to TRBD1. There are 19 residues in the CDR3. Germline V gives CDR1 SGHVS, CDR2 FQNEAQ. V was pared by 2 bases and J by 2 bases, with 15 bases of the junction left unmatched. This chain's CDR3 is CASSLRGRGFLPGNQPQHF. Written as DNA, the CDR3 is TGTGCCAGCAGCTTACGCGGCAGGGGGTTTCTCCCGGGCAATCAGCCCCAGCATTTT. The variable domain in full, with the rest retrieved from reference TRBV7-8 and TRBJ1-5, is GAGVSQSPRYKVAKRGQDVALRCDPISGHVSLFWYQQALGQGPEFLTYFQNEAQLDKSGLPSDRFFAERPEGSVSTLKIQRTQQEDSAVYLCASSLRGRGFLPGNQPQHFGDGTRLSIL.

The chain combines TRBV19 with TRBJ2-2; D may correspond to TRBD1 or TRBD2 (5 bases each). Germline assignment: CDR1 LNHDA and CDR2 SQIVND (reference sequence). The CDR3 loop spans 16 amino acids. The V gene lost 6 bases and the J gene lost 5 bases, with 19 bases spanning the gap. CDR3 loop: CASSRIRDPFTGELFF. The DNA of the CDR3 is TGTGCCAGTAGCCGAATCCGGGACCCATTTACCGGGGAGCTGTTTTTT.

This chain joins TRBV20-1 and TRBJ2-2; D is unclear. This CDR3 is 11 amino acids long. V lost 6 bases and J lost 5, with 7 bases in between. Germline-derived CDR1 and CDR2 are DFQATT and SNEGSKA (reference sequence). The CDR3 DNA reads as TGCAGTGCAACTACAACCGGGGAGCTGTTTTTT. It encodes CSATTTGELFF.

This sequence joins TRBV5-1 and TRBJ1-3; D not certain. This CDR3 contains 14 residues. Trimming pared 0 bases from V and 4 bases from J, leaving 8 bases between. Germline values: CDR1 SGHRS, CDR2 YFSETQ. The CDR3 sequence is CASSLVTNGNTIYF. The CDR3 DNA reads as TGCGCCAGCAGCTTGGTGACAAACGGAAACACCATATATTTT.

The chain couples TRBV7-9 to TRBJ1-1; D ambiguous. The CDR3 loop spans 13 amino acids. Trimming took off 1 base at V and 1 base at J, with 4 bases between the two ends. Germline V lookup: CDR1 SEHNR, CDR2 FQNEAQ (reference sequence). CDR3 region: CASSLVANTEAFF. In DNA form, the CDR3 reads TGTGCCAGCAGCTTAGTAGCGAACACTGAAGCTTTCTTT.

V usage is TRBV6-2 or TRBV6-3 and J usage is TRBJ2-7; 7 nucleotides line up with TRBD1. This CDR3 is 15 amino acids long. Germline lookup yields CDR1 MNHEY and CDR2 SVGEGT. With 6 bases clipped from V and 6 bases from J, the junction kept 14 bases outside the gene matches. CDR3 DNA: TGTGCCAGCAGCTATTTTCCAGGGGGTCAAGCCGAGCAGTACTTC. It specifies CASSYFPGGQAEQYF.

This chain joins TRBV19 and TRBJ1-2; 9 bases agree with TRBD1. From germline, CDR1 is LNHDA and CDR2 SQIVND (reference sequence). The junction had 17 bases not matched to a gene; V was cut back by 5 bases and J by 4 bases. The CDR3 consists of 18 residues. The CDR3 nucleotides read TGTGCCAGTAGTGCCCAACGGGACAGGGCCACCCCCTCCTATGGCTACACCTTC. This gives the protein CASSAQRDRATPSYGYTF.

The chain recombines TRBV3-1 (or the pseudogene TRBV3-2) with TRBJ1-2; D might be TRBD1 (6 bases). The germline V and J ends were trimmed by 4 bases and 0 bases, with 15 bases remaining between them. Per the germline V gene, CDR1 is LGHDT and CDR2 is YNNKEL (reference sequence). The CDR3 loop spans 16 amino acids. The CDR3 region has the DNA TGTGCCAGCAGCCCGGAGGGGGGGTGGGCTAACTATGGCTACACCTTC. It codes for CASSPEGGWANYGYTF.

The rearrangement links TRBV29-1 to TRBJ2-7; D possibly corresponds to TRBD1 (6 bases). Trimming shortened V by 4 bases and J by 0 bases, and 10 bases separated the two germline ends. Germline V lookup: CDR1 SQVTM, CDR2 ANQGSEA. The CDR3 runs to 13 residues. The CDR3 loop is CSVVRGSSYEQYF. The CDR3 nucleotides are TGCAGCGTTGTCAGGGGTAGCTCCTACGAGCAGTACTTC.

The V call is TRBV6-5, the J call TRBJ1-1, with no clear D. The V gene's germline CDR1 is MNHEY and CDR2 SVGAGI. Deletions cut 5 bases from V and 2 bases from J, with 6 bases between. CDR3 length: 12 amino acids. CDR3 loop: CASSNQNTEAFF. The DNA for the CDR3 is TGTGCCAGCAGTAATCAAAACACTGAAGCTTTCTTT.

The V and J genes are TRBV9 and TRBJ2-5; tentatively, D is TRBD1 or TRBD2 (5 bases each). The germline gives CDR1 SGDLS, CDR2 YYNGEE. The CDR3 totals 16 residues. Trimming took 4 bases from V and 0 from J, leaving 16 bases between them. The CDR3 DNA is TGTGCCAGCAGCACAGGACTTAAAAGAGACCAAGAGACCCAGTACTTC. Translation: CASSTGLKRDQETQYF.

This sequence joins TRBV19 and TRBJ2-1; TRBD2 aligns across 10 bases. Unmatched junction bases numbered 3, after V lost 3 bases and J lost 1 base. This CDR3 has 16 amino acids. Per germline, CDR1 LNHDA and CDR2 SQIVND (reference sequence). CDR3 nucleotide sequence: TGTGCCAGTAGTATCCTAGCGGGAGTTTCCTACAATGAGCAGTTCTTC. It translates to CASSILAGVSYNEQFF.

The V gene is TRBV10-2, the J gene TRBJ1-1; maybe TRBD1 (5 bases). With 4 bases removed from V and 1 base from J, the gap between germline ends came to 7 bases. The CDR3 loop spans 13 amino acids. The germline CDR1 and CDR2 sequences are WSHSY and SAAADI. CDR3 bases: TGCGCCAGCAGTGGACAGCGGAACACTGAAGCTTTCTTT. Translated: CASSGQRNTEAFF.

This chain joins TRBV28 and TRBJ2-1; no reliable D call. V shed 5 bases and J shed 2 bases, with 16 bases lying between them. Germline assignment: CDR1 MDHEN and CDR2 SYDVKM. This CDR3 is 16 amino acids long. DNA for the CDR3: TGTGCCAGCAGTCCAAGGTTTGACGGCCCCTACAATGAGCAGTTCTTC. This codes for CASSPRFDGPYNEQFF.

As regards this clone: Relative to the germline gene, one junction end is altered; a read error may explain this. The rearrangement links TRBV2 to TRBJ1-2, with D perhaps TRBD1 (5 bases). Per germline, CDR1 SNHLY and CDR2 FYNNEI. There are 16 residues in the CDR3. Here the CDR3 DNA reads TGTGCCAGCAATGAAGGAGGGGCGTCGAGGGTCTATGGCTACACCTTC. Translated, it gives CASNEGGASRVYGYTF.

A few counts support this clone. J is TRBJ1-5 and V is TRBV6-2 or TRBV6-3; tentative D call: TRBD1 (5 bases). Trimming took off 2 bases at V and 2 bases at J, with 13 bases between the two ends. The CDR3 extends over 16 amino acids. Germline CDR1 and CDR2: MNHEY and SVGEGT. CDR3 DNA sequence: TGTGCCAGCAGTTACCCTGGGGGTCGAGGCAATCAGCCCCAGCATTTT. This translates into CASSYPGGRGNQPQHF.

V gene TRBV7-2 combines with J gene TRBJ1-6, with 7 bases that match TRBD1. There are 16 residues in the CDR3. The V gene's germline CDR1 is SGHTA and CDR2 FQGNSA. V lost 2 bases and J lost 10; bases outside the gene matches: 11. The CDR3 region is CASSLQSPGGESPLHF. CDR3 nucleotides: TGTGCCAGCAGCTTACAGTCTCCAGGGGGAGAATCACCCCTCCACTTT.

The chain combines TRBV6-2 or TRBV6-3 with TRBJ2-5, with 9 bases matching TRBD2. V lost 2 bases to trimming and J lost 0 bases; unmatched junction nucleotides: 4. This CDR3 contains 16 residues. Germline V gene lookup returns CDR1 MNHEY and CDR2 SVGEGT. This CDR3 is CASSYELAGNQETQYF. CDR3 coding DNA: TGTGCCAGCAGTTACGAACTAGCGGGTAACCAAGAGACCCAGTACTTC.

This chain uses TRBV30 with TRBJ2-1, with 14 bases fitting TRBD2. CDR3 length: 15 residues. Germline CDR1 reads GTSNPN; CDR2 reads SVGIG (reference sequence). V lost 2 bases to trimming and J lost 10 bases; unmatched junction nucleotides: 7. This chain's CDR3 is CAWSQGLAGVSEQFF. The DNA of the CDR3 is TGTGCCTGGAGTCAGGGACTAGCGGGAGTCAGCGAGCAGTTCTTC.

The chain uses TRBV7-3 and TRBJ1-1, with a possible D match to TRBD1 (5 bases). CDR1 and CDR2 (germline): SGHTA, FQGTGA. The length of the CDR3 is 13 residues. V shed 6 bases and J shed 5 bases, with 13 bases lying between them. The CDR3 DNA sequence: TGTGCCAGCAGTTTCCAGGGATGGACTGAAGCTTTCTTT. Its translation is CASSFQGWTEAFF.

This clone showed up just once. CDR3 bases: TGTGCCAGCAGCTTAGGTCCCGTCAATCAGCCCCAGCATTTT. Its translation: CASSLGPVNQPQHF. V and J are TRBV7-6 and TRBJ1-5; D not certain. V was trimmed by 1 base and J by 3 bases, leaving 7 bases between them. There are 14 residues in the CDR3. The germline V gene encodes CDR1 SGHVS and CDR2 FNYEAQ.

The V and J genes are TRBV6-2 or TRBV6-3 and TRBJ1-6, with D unresolved. Looked up from germline, CDR1 is MNHEY and CDR2 is SVGEGT. CDR3 length equals 15 residues. V dropped 3 bases and J dropped 0 bases, with 6 bases sitting between them. CDR3: CASSYGSSYNSPLHF. CDR3 DNA: TGTGCCAGCAGTTATGGGAGCTCCTATAATTCACCCCTCCACTTT.

CDR3 residues: CASIRTGDFLSSYNEQFF. Here the CDR3 DNA reads TGCGCCAGCATCCGGACAGGGGATTTTTTAAGCTCCTACAATGAGCAGTTCTTC. The gene calls are TRBV10-1 and TRBJ2-1, with TRBD1 matching over 9 bases. The CDR3 has 18 amino acids. V lost 7 bases to trimming and J lost 0 bases; unmatched junction nucleotides: 13. Germline assignment: CDR1 WNHNN and CDR2 SYGVQD (reference sequence).

The chain recombines TRBV15 with TRBJ2-5, with 8 bases matching TRBD2. This CDR3 comprises 16 residues. Germline CDR1 reads LNHNV; CDR2 reads YYDKDF (reference sequence). The V segment lost 0 bases and the J segment 5 bases; nucleotides outside the gene matches: 8. CDR3 DNA: TGTGCCACCAGCAGAGATGTAAGCGGGGGCCCGGAGACCCAGTACTTC. Amino acids: CATSRDVSGGPETQYF.

The rearrangement links TRBV5-4 to TRBJ1-4, with 9 positions matching TRBD1. This CDR3 spans 19 amino acids. V lost 5 bases and J lost 0; bases outside the gene matches: 14. Germline lookup yields CDR1 SGHNT and CDR2 YYREEE (reference sequence). CDR3 nucleotides: TGTGCCAGCAGTTCCGGGACAGGGAGGGTGGGCTCAACTAATGAAAAACTGTTTTTT. Protein product: CASSSGTGRVGSTNEKLFF. The full variable domain, its missing parts supplied by reference TRBV5-4 and TRBJ1-4, is ETGVTQSPTHLIKTRGQQVTLRCSSQSGHNTVSWYQQALGQGPQFIFQYYREEENGRGNFPPRFSGLQFPNYSSELNVNALELDDSALYLCASSSGTGRVGSTNEKLFFGSGTQLSVL.

The chain employs TRBV7-8 and TRBJ2-3, with 7 bases identical to TRBD2. This CDR3 spans 16 amino acids. V lost 5 bases and J lost 3; bases outside the gene matches: 11. Looked up from germline, CDR1 is SGHVS and CDR2 is FQNEAQ. The CDR3 nucleotides are TGTGCCAGCAGCGACCACAGTGGCGGGAGTACAGATACGCAGTATTTT. Protein product: CASSDHSGGSTDTQYF.

This chain links TRBV30 with TRBJ1-6; no reliable D call. Deletions cut 4 bases from V and 1 base from J, with 8 bases between. The CDR3 covers 14 residues. CDR1 and CDR2 (germline): GTSNPN, SVGIG (reference sequence). The CDR3 spells CAWMRVSYNSPLHF. Here the CDR3 DNA reads TGTGCCTGGATGCGAGTATCCTATAATTCACCCCTCCACTTT.

This sequence joins TRBV28 and TRBJ1-1, with D perhaps matching TRBD1 (6 bases). Between the trimmed V and J ends, which lost 6 bases and 8 bases, there was a span of 22 bases. This CDR3 comprises 15 residues. The germline gives CDR1 MDHEN, CDR2 SYDVKM. CDR3 in amino acids: CASSLVQGTVSEAFF. The CDR3 nucleotides read TGTGCCAGCAGCCTAGTACAGGGTACTGTATCCGAAGCTTTCTTT. Looking up the rest from reference TRBV28 and TRBJ1-1 gives the full variable domain: DVKVTQSSRYLVKRTGEKVFLECVQDMDHENMFWYRQDPGLGLRLIYFSYDVKMKEKGDIPEGYSVSREKKERFSLILESASTNQTSMYLCASSLVQGTVSEAFFGQGTRLTVV.

The chain links TRBV11-1 to TRBJ2-7; D gene uncertain. Germline V gene lookup returns CDR1 SGHAT and CDR2 FQDESV (reference sequence). V was trimmed by 4 bases and J by 5 bases, leaving 9 bases between them. This CDR3 region has 12 residues. CDR3 loop: CASSWDRDEQYF. The DNA of the CDR3 is TGTGCCAGCAGCTGGGATAGGGACGAGCAGTACTTC.

The chain employs TRBV28 and TRBJ1-3; a possible D gene is TRBD1 (5 bases). The V gene lost 5 bases and the J gene lost 0 bases, with 17 bases spanning the gap. Per the germline V gene, CDR1 is MDHEN and CDR2 is SYDVKM. The CDR3 is 17 residues long. This CDR3 reads CASSPGGSKGSGNTIYF. In DNA form, the CDR3 reads TGTGCCAGCAGTCCTGGGGGGAGTAAGGGCTCTGGAAACACCATATATTTT.

This chain links TRBV12-5 with TRBJ2-2; 9 nucleotides line up with TRBD1. Germline loops: CDR1 LGHNT, CDR2 FRNRAP. This CDR3 spans 15 amino acids. Trimming took 6 bases from V and 6 from J; bases not matched to a gene: 8. CDR3 bases: TGTGCTAGTGGAGAACAGGGGGCGCGTGCCGGGGAGCTGTTTTTT. Translated, it gives CASGEQGARAGELFF. Using reference TRBV12-5 and TRBJ2-2 for the parts outside the CDR3, the full variable domain is DARVTQTPRHKVTEMGQEVTMRCQPILGHNTVFWYRQTMMQGLELLAYFRNRAPLDDSGMPKDRFSAEMPDATLATLKIQPSEPRDSAVYFCASGEQGARAGELFFGEGSRLTVL.

The chain is built from TRBV24-1 and TRBJ2-1; 10 bases agree with TRBD1. The CDR3 loop spans 14 amino acids. Germline V gives CDR1 KGHDR, CDR2 SFDVKD. The V and J ends lost 5 bases and 8 bases, in that order; junction bases with no gene match: 5. This CDR3 reads CATSGTGGRDEQFF. The CDR3 nucleotides read TGTGCCACCAGTGGGACAGGGGGTAGAGATGAGCAGTTCTTC.